This T cell receptor beta chain appears in the sequencing data of a study of blood T cell repertoires in COVID-19. About the study: From T cells, B-cell-depleted T cells, or PBMCs came the material, which was cDNA or gDNA.

The CDR3 runs to 19 residues. V gave up 0 bases and J gave up 5 bases; unmatched junction bases: 13. From germline, CDR1 is LNHNV and CDR2 YYDKDF (reference sequence). In the original processing: For nucleated cells, counts were estimated from reference gene primer amplification. Only in-frame clones appear in the TCRdb table, and some are missing; sequencing was by immunoSEQ multiplex PCR. Clonal size and the V and J genes are those of that table, whereas D and trimming came from the DNA. The table records 60,000 or so clones, approximately 91% of them present only once. Sequencing was carried out using peripheral blood. V gene TRBV15 combines with J gene TRBJ2-3, with 11 bases identical to TRBD2. The source is a human donor in a cohort sampled during active COVID-19. The CDR3 sequence: CATSRDPASGRLAEDTQYF. Written as DNA, the CDR3 is TGTGCCACCAGCAGAGATCCGGCTAGCGGGAGGTTGGCCGAAGATACGCAGTATTTT.